Listed here are 25 T cell receptor beta chains from one sample, sequenced in a study of T cell responses to AZD1222 COVID-19 vaccine. Only in-frame clones appear in the TCRdb table, and some are missing; sequencing was by immunoSEQ multiplex PCR. In the table there are some 96,000 clones, about 89% of which are singletons. The sample in question was peripheral blood, obtained on day 0 of MenACWY control vaccination. The receptors come from an adult in good health.

The CDR3 DNA reads as TGTGCCAGCAGCTTATCGAACAGGGGGATCCTCTATGGCTACACCTTC. Its translation is CASSLSNRGILYGYTF. This sequence joins TRBV7-2 and TRBJ1-2; 8 bases line up with TRBD1. This CDR3 comprises 16 residues. V was pared by 2 bases and J by 4 bases, with 9 bases of the junction left unmatched. Germline CDR1 is SGHTA and CDR2 is FQGNSA.

The chain is built from TRBV28 and TRBJ1-1; tentatively, D is TRBD1 (5 bases). Trimming removed 4 bases at V and 10 bases at J, with 10 bases between. This CDR3 has 11 amino acids. CDR1 is MDHEN, CDR2 SYDVKM, per germline. CDR3 amino acids: CASSSEGPAFF. For the CDR3, the DNA is TGTGCCAGCAGTTCGGAGGGGCCAGCTTTCTTT.

This clone was recorded only once. This chain uses TRBV6-5 with TRBJ2-7; D is unresolved. This CDR3 comprises 13 residues. Looked up from germline, CDR1 is MNHEY and CDR2 is SVGAGI. Trimming pared 5 bases from V and 1 base from J, leaving 9 bases between. The CDR3 bases are TGTGCCAGCAGTACACCCGGGTCCTACGAGCAGTACTTC. The encoded protein is CASSTPGSYEQYF.

The genes are TRBV28 and TRBJ1-2; D not certain. Germline-derived CDR1 and CDR2 are MDHEN and SYDVKM. Deletions cut 2 bases from V and 8 bases from J, with 12 bases between. The CDR3 loop spans 13 amino acids. For the CDR3, the DNA is TGTGCCAGCAGTTTAAGCCGTTCGGAGGGCTACACCTTC. Translating gives CASSLSRSEGYTF.

The chain combines TRBV18 with TRBJ2-1; 7 bases align to TRBD1. The germline gives CDR1 KGHSH, CDR2 LQKENI. Germline trimming cut 3 bases from V and 8 bases from J; bases unmatched to any gene: 4. The CDR3 spans 13 residues. CDR3 nucleotide sequence: TGTGCCAGCTCACCGTCGACAGGGTATGAGCAGTTCTTC. Translation: CASSPSTGYEQFF.

The V and J genes are TRBV7-3 and TRBJ2-1; 13 bases are a match to TRBD2. The CDR3 length is 17 residues. The germline V gene encodes CDR1 SGHTA and CDR2 FQGTGA. J lost 6 bases, V lost 5 bases, and 10 bases had no gene match. This chain's CDR3 is CASSAQLAGGPFNEQFF. The CDR3 region has the DNA TGTGCCAGCAGCGCCCAACTAGCGGGGGGGCCTTTCAATGAGCAGTTCTTC. Based on the CDR3 plus reference TRBV7-3 and TRBJ2-1, the full variable domain is GAGVSQTPSNKVTEKGKYVELRCDPISGHTALYWYRQSLGQGPEFLIYFQGTGAADDSGLPNDRFFAVRPEGSVSTLKIQRTERGDSAVYLCASSAQLAGGPFNEQFFGPGTRLTVL.

The rearrangement joins TRBV6-2 or TRBV6-3 to TRBJ1-2; D gene unclear. CDR1 MNHEY and CDR2 SVGEGT come from the germline V gene. Trimming cost V 4 bases and J 0 bases, with 6 bases left between them. The length of the CDR3 is 13 residues. The DNA of the CDR3 is TGTGCCAGCAGTTTAGAAGCTAACTATGGCTACACCTTC. Its protein product is CASSLEANYGYTF.

The CDR3 is CASSFALYGYTF. The CDR3 nucleotides read TGTGCCAGCAGCTTTGCGCTCTATGGCTACACCTTC. The chain uses TRBV28 and TRBJ1-2; D not certain. The V and J ends lost 6 bases and 4 bases respectively, with 9 bases between them. Germline CDR1 is MDHEN and CDR2 is SYDVKM. The CDR3 runs 12 residues.

The chain is built from TRBV3-1 (or the pseudogene TRBV3-2) and TRBJ1-5, with D perhaps matching TRBD1 (5 bases). This CDR3 is 14 amino acids long. Germline V gene sequence: CDR1 LGHDT, CDR2 YNNKEL (reference sequence). Trimming took 1 base from V and 2 from J, leaving 6 bases between them. The CDR3 spells CASSQAGRNQPQHF. Written as DNA, the CDR3 is TGTGCCAGCAGCCAAGCAGGGCGCAATCAGCCCCAGCATTTT.

This clone was found once. The chain recombines TRBV12-3 or TRBV12-4 with TRBJ1-2, with 7 bases that match TRBD1. V was pared by 11 bases and J by 3 bases, with 9 bases of the junction left unmatched. The CDR3 spans 13 residues. The CDR3 loop reads CAEPPGQYYGYTF. The CDR3 DNA reads TGTGCCGAACCGCCGGGACAGTACTATGGCTACACCTTC.

Regarding this clone: At one end the junction does not follow the germline gene, possibly because of a read error. The V gene is TRBV5-6, the J gene TRBJ1-2; D possibly corresponds to TRBD1 (6 bases). The CDR3 has 14 residues. Per germline, CDR1 SGHDT and CDR2 YYEEEE. The CDR3 is CASSLVGQSYGYTF. Here the CDR3 DNA reads TGTGCCAGCAGTTTGGTCGGACAGTCCTATGGCTACACCTTC.

This chain joins TRBV6-2 or TRBV6-3 and TRBJ2-3; TRBD2 agrees at 13 bases. V trimming: 5 bases; J trimming: 0 bases; junction bases outside the gene matches: 8. Per germline, CDR1 MNHEY and CDR2 SVGEGT. CDR3 length: 18 residues. The DNA of the CDR3 is TGTGCCAGCAGTGGCCGACTAGCGGGGGGCCTTAGCACAGATACGCAGTATTTT. This encodes CASSGRLAGGLSTDTQYF.

The chain is built from TRBV2 and TRBJ1-2, with 8 nucleotides matching TRBD1. V shed 9 bases and J 4 bases; nucleotides not matched to a gene: 10. The CDR3 has 14 residues. The germline V gene has CDR1 SNHLY and CDR2 FYNNEI. The CDR3 loop reads CARLRTGLVYGYTF. DNA of the CDR3: TGTGCCAGACTAAGGACAGGGTTGGTCTATGGCTACACCTTC.

The rearrangement uses TRBV10-3 and TRBJ2-3, with TRBD2 matching over 7 bases. Germline V CDR1 and CDR2: ENHRY, SYGVKD. J gave up 6 bases and V 8 bases, and 8 bases lay outside the gene matches. CDR3 length: 13 amino acids. The CDR3 DNA is TGTGCCATCGGCGGGGGAGAACACGATACGCAGTATTTT. Its translation: CAIGGGEHDTQYF.

The rearrangement joins TRBV25-1 to TRBJ2-5; 7 bases agree with TRBD2. The CDR3 length is 16 residues. Unmatched junction bases numbered 16, after V lost 8 bases and J lost 4 bases. Germline V gene sequence: CDR1 MGHDK, CDR2 SYGVNS. CDR3 sequence (DNA): TGTGCCAGCGGCCAGCCTTATACGGGAGGAGGAGAGACCCAGTACTTC. It is translated as CASGQPYTGGGETQYF.

This clone was found once. The chain links TRBV5-1 to TRBJ2-3; 7 bases are a match to TRBD2. V dropped 1 base and J dropped 5; count of bases not matched to a gene: 10. Germline CDR1 SGHRS, CDR2 YFSETQ. The CDR3 length is 16 residues. CDR3: CASSLYAGREGDTQYF. CDR3 nucleotides: TGCGCCAGCAGCTTGTATGCTGGCAGGGAGGGAGATACGCAGTATTTT.

V is TRBV10-3 and J is TRBJ2-1; 13 nucleotides match TRBD2. The germline V gene encodes CDR1 ENHRY and CDR2 SYGVKD. The CDR3 contains 16 residues. V shed 8 bases, J shed 11 bases, and the junction held 15 bases outside the gene matches. The chain's CDR3 is CAIAPRLAGGPTQQFF. CDR3 nucleotides: TGTGCCATCGCCCCTCGACTAGCGGGGGGCCCTACGCAGCAGTTCTTC.

This rearrangement joins TRBV6-5 to TRBJ2-3; perhaps D is TRBD1 or TRBD2 (5 bases each). Germline CDR1 reads MNHEY; CDR2 reads SVGAGI. The CDR3 sequence is 14 residues long. Trimming left V 5 bases short and J 5 bases short, with 14 bases between. The CDR3 loop is CASSRGVGVDTQYF. CDR3 bases: TGTGCCAGCAGTCGGGGAGTGGGGGTAGATACGCAGTATTTT.

This chain links TRBV6-5 with TRBJ2-7; perhaps TRBD1 as D (6 bases). Germline-derived CDR1 and CDR2 are MNHEY and SVGAGI. Trimming shortened V by 6 bases and J by 4 bases, and 10 bases separated the two germline ends. The CDR3 loop spans 12 amino acids. The CDR3, as DNA: TGTGCCAGCAGGACACAGGGTTACGAGCAGTACTTC. This sequence encodes CASRTQGYEQYF.

The chain links TRBV6-5 to TRBJ1-1, with 7 bases identical to TRBD1. J lost 5 bases, V lost 6 bases, and 6 bases had no gene match. Germline V CDR1 and CDR2: MNHEY, SVGAGI. CDR3 size: 13 residues. Here the CDR3 reads CASRLQGRTEAFF. The DNA of the CDR3 is TGTGCCAGCAGACTACAGGGGCGGACTGAAGCTTTCTTT.

The chain has TRBV7-9 and TRBJ2-2; TRBD2 matches at 10 bases. This CDR3 has 15 residues. Germline V gene sequence: CDR1 SEHNR, CDR2 FQNEAQ (reference sequence). V lost 5 bases to trimming and J lost 3 bases; unmatched junction nucleotides: 3. CDR3 DNA: TGTGCCAGCAGCGTTAGCGGGGGGTACACCGGGGAGCTGTTTTTT. Translation: CASSVSGGYTGELFF.

This clone was picked up a small number of times. The chain has TRBV10-3 and TRBJ1-1, with D unclear. The CDR3 extends over 15 amino acids. The germline V gene has CDR1 ENHRY and CDR2 SYGVKD. The germline V and J ends were trimmed by 4 bases and 7 bases, with 19 bases remaining between them. The CDR3 reads CAISGSGEIEGEAFF. The CDR3 DNA follows: TGTGCCATCAGTGGGTCCGGGGAAATAGAGGGTGAAGCTTTCTTT.

J is TRBJ1-4 and V is TRBV7-8; 8 bases align to TRBD1. Germline CDR1 SGHVS, CDR2 FQNEAQ. The J segment lost 7 bases and the V segment lost 4 bases, leaving 14 bases of the junction unmatched. The CDR3 runs to 17 residues. This CDR3 reads CASSSLEGQAPGEKLFF. The DNA for the CDR3 is TGTGCCAGCAGCTCCCTTGAGGGACAGGCGCCTGGTGAAAAACTGTTTTTT.

This chain uses TRBV19 with TRBJ2-3, with 7 bases matching TRBD1. This CDR3 contains 15 residues. V lost 6 bases to trimming and J lost 0 bases; unmatched junction nucleotides: 6. CDR1 and CDR2 (germline): LNHDA, SQIVND (reference sequence). DNA of the CDR3: TGTGCCAGTAGCCCGGGACAGCTAAGCACAGATACGCAGTATTTT. It codes for CASSPGQLSTDTQYF.

The chain links TRBV5-1 to TRBJ2-7; 10 nucleotides agree with TRBD2. This CDR3 region has 16 residues. The V segment lost 0 bases and the J segment 3 bases; nucleotides outside the gene matches: 6. CDR1 is SGHRS and CDR2 is YFSETQ in the germline V gene. The DNA of the CDR3 is TGCGCCAGCAGCTTGGACTCTTCTAGCGGGAGCTACGAGCAGTACTTC. Protein sequence: CASSLDSSSGSYEQYF.